This T cell receptor beta chain was observed in a study of OX40 agonist ivuxolimab in advanced cancers. Study at large: Prior checkpoint blockade (anti-PD-1, anti-PD-L1 or anti-CTLA-4) was permitted; approximately 40% had it. Notes on the study in general: CD8+ T cells showed, on average, more clonal expansion than CD4+ cells. At 0.1 to 3.0 mg/kg and by week 6, clonal expansion occurred in CD4+ and CD8+ blood T cells.

V gave up 6 bases and J gave up 1 base; unmatched junction bases: 9. This CDR3 region has 16 residues. Per germline, CDR1 LNHDA and CDR2 SQIVND (reference sequence). TCRdb keeps only in-frame clones here, not all; method: immunoSEQ multiplex PCR. The table shows more than 60,000 clones, with 65% to 90% occurring only once. With regard to this clone: Antigen: not known.

This material consisted of CD4+ or CD8+ T cells sorted from blood, taken in a trial of the OX40 agonist ivuxolimab. The V call is TRBV19, the J call TRBJ1-5; 7 bases fit TRBD1. The receptor was isolated from an adult with an advanced solid tumor such as melanoma, head and neck, liver or kidney cancer. The CDR3 protein is CASSPVGDRSNQPQHF. The CDR3 nucleotides read TGTGCCAGTAGCCCCGTAGGGGACAGAAGCAATCAGCCCCAGCATTTT.